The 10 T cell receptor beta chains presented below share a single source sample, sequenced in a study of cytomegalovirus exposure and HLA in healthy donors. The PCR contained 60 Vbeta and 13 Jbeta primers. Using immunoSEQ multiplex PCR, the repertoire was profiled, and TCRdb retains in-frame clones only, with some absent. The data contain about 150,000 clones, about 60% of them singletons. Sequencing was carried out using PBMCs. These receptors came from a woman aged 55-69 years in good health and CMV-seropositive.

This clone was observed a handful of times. CDR3 loop: CAWRGPGGKTQYF. As DNA, the CDR3 is TGTGCCTGGAGGGGACCGGGAGGGAAGACCCAGTACTTC. The chain joins TRBV30 to TRBJ2-5; 8 positions match TRBD2. Germline V gene sequence: CDR1 GTSNPN, CDR2 SVGIG (reference sequence). V gave up 3 bases and J gave up 6 bases; unmatched junction bases: 6. This CDR3 is 13 amino acids long.

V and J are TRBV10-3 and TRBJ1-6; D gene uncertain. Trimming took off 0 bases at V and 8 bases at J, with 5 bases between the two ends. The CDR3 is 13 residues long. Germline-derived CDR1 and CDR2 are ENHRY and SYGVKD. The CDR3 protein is CAISESLDSPLHF. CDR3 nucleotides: TGTGCCATCAGTGAGTCTCTAGATTCACCCCTCCACTTT.

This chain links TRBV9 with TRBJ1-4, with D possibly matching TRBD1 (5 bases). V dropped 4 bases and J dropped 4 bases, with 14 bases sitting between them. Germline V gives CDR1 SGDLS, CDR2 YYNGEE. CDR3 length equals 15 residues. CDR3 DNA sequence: TGTGCCAGCAGCCCAGCGGGGGGGAGTAATGAAAAACTGTTTTTT. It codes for CASSPAGGSNEKLFF.

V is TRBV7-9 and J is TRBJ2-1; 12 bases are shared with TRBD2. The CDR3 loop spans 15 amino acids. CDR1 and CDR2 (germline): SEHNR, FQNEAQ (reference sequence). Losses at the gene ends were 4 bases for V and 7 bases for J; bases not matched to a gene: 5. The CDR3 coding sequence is TGTGCCAGCAGCTCTCTAGCGGGAGGGCCAAATGAGCAGTTCTTC. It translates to CASSSLAGGPNEQFF.

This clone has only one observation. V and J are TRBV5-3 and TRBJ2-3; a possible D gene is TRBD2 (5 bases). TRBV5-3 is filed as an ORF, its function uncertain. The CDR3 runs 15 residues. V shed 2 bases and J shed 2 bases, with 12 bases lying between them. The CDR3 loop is CARSLTGVSTDTQYF. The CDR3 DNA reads TGTGCCAGAAGCTTAACCGGGGTATCCACAGATACGCAGTATTTT.

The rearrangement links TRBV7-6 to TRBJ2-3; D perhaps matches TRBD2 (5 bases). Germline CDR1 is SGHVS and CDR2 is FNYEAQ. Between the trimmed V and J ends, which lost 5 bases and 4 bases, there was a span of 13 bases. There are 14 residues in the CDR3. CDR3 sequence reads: CASSTSIGADTQYF. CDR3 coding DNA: TGTGCCAGCAGCACGAGCATCGGGGCAGATACGCAGTATTTT.

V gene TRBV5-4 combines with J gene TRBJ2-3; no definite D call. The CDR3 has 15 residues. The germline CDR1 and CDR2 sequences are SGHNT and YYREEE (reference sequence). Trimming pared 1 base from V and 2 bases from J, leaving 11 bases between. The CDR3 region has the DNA TGTGCCAGCAGCTTGAAGTCTCAGGTCACAGATACGCAGTATTTT. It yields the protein CASSLKSQVTDTQYF. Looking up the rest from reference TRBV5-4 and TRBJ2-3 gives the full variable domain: ETGVTQSPTHLIKTRGQQVTLRCSSQSGHNTVSWYQQALGQGPQFIFQYYREEENGRGNFPPRFSGLQFPNYSSELNVNALELDDSALYLCASSLKSQVTDTQYFGPGTRLTVL.

CDR3 sequence reads: CASSSGSVGQQPQHF. CDR3 coding DNA: TGTGCCAGCAGCTCAGGCTCAGTCGGCCAACAGCCCCAGCATTTT. The chain employs TRBV7-2 and TRBJ1-5, with D uncertain. The CDR3 has 15 residues. Germline V gene data show CDR1 as SGHTA and CDR2 as FQGNSA. V lost 4 bases and J lost 7, with 17 bases in between. The full variable domain, rest sourced from reference TRBV7-2 and TRBJ1-5, is GAGVSQSPSNKVTEKGKDVELRCDPISGHTALYWYRQSLGQGLEFLIYFQGNSAPDKSGLPSDRFSAERTGGSVSTLTIQRTQQEDSAVYLCASSSGSVGQQPQHFGDGTRLSIL.

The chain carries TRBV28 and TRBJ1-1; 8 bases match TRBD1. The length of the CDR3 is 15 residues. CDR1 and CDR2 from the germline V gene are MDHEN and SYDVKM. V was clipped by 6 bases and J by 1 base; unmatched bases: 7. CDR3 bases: TGTGCCAGCAGAGAGCCAGGGGGCGGGAACACTGAAGCTTTCTTT. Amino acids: CASREPGGGNTEAFF.

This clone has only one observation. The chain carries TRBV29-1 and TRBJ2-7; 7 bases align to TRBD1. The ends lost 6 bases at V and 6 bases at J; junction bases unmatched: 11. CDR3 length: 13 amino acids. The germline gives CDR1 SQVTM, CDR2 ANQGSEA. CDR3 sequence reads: CSVSLDRVTEQYF. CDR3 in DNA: TGCAGCGTGAGCCTCGACAGGGTGACCGAGCAGTACTTC.